This T cell receptor (beta chain) was retrieved from a study of blood T cells in healthy people across ages. As to this clonotype: Its antigen is not identified.

Study-wide findings and caveats: Diversity figures derived from one million T cells were judged to underestimate the true value. A strong correlation between TCR beta diversity and naive T cell percentage was seen.

Germline lookup yields CDR1 LNHNV and CDR2 YYDKDF (reference sequence). J gave up 4 bases and V 1 base, and 6 bases lay outside the gene matches. The CDR3 extends over 15 amino acids. For the second PCR, which ran for 7 to 11 cycles, a sample-barcoded 5' primer and a J-beta primer mix were used. All samples yielded 2.5 million or more CDR3-containing paired-end reads. TCRdb recomputed calls from the 5' RACE reads with MiXCR, one row per CDR3 protein. Of approximately 400,000 distinct CDR3 sequences listed, 45% to 65% are singletons. The genes are TRBV15 and TRBJ2-7; 8 bases map to TRBD2. What was sequenced was blood. The TCR sequence derives from a man aged 55 to 70 in good health. The CDR3 DNA sequence: TGTGCCACCAGCAGAGCCTCGACTAGCGCGTACGAGCAGTACTTC. Its protein is CATSRASTSAYEQYF.